These 32 T cell receptor beta chains were sequenced from one sample in a study of blood T cell repertoires in COVID-19. Assay used: immunoSEQ multiplex PCR; TCRdb lists only in-frame clones, some missing. Of some 390,000 clones in the sample, approximately 86% were seen once. Sequencing was performed on peripheral blood. These receptors were collected from a human donor in a cohort sampled during active COVID-19.

The gene calls are TRBV7-9 and TRBJ2-3; 8 nucleotides line up with TRBD1. Unmatched junction bases numbered 3, after V lost 5 bases and J lost 2 bases. Germline CDR1 SEHNR, CDR2 FQNEAQ (reference sequence). The CDR3 covers 14 residues. CDR3 coding DNA: TGTGCCAGCAGCAGGACAGGGAACACAGATACGCAGTATTTT. This gives the protein CASSRTGNTDTQYF.

The chain joins TRBV2 to TRBJ2-5; 9 nucleotides agree with TRBD2. J gave up 5 bases and V 2 bases, and 9 bases lay outside the gene matches. CDR1 is SNHLY, CDR2 FYNNEI, per germline. This CDR3 has 16 amino acids. This CDR3 is CASSEKTAGGDETQYF. The CDR3 nucleotides are TGTGCCAGCAGTGAAAAGACGGCGGGAGGGGACGAGACCCAGTACTTC. The full variable domain, rest sourced from reference TRBV2 and TRBJ2-5, is EPEVTQTPSHQVTQMGQEVILRCVPISNHLYFYWYRQILGQKVEFLVSFYNNEISEKSEIFDDQFSVERPDGSNFTLKIRSTKLEDSAMYFCASSEKTAGGDETQYFGPGTRLLVL.

This chain links TRBV5-1 with TRBJ2-2, with D possibly TRBD1 on 6 matching bases. Germline values: CDR1 SGHRS, CDR2 YFSETQ. V was clipped by 2 bases and J by 5 bases, with 16 bases between them. This CDR3 region has 16 residues. CDR3 bases: TGCGCCAGCAGCTTAGGGATCAGGGGTGAAACCGGGGAGCTGTTTTTT. Its translation: CASSLGIRGETGELFF.

V is TRBV5-1 and J is TRBJ2-7; 8 bases are shared with TRBD2. The trim removed 4 bases at V and 4 bases at J, leaving 7 bases unmatched. The CDR3 is 14 amino acids. The V gene's germline CDR1 is SGHRS and CDR2 YFSETQ. CDR3: CASSPPGLEYEQYF. CDR3 in DNA: TGCGCCAGCAGCCCACCGGGACTAGAGTACGAGCAGTACTTC.

This clone was counted between two and nine times. The chain recombines TRBV29-1 with TRBJ2-2; a possible D gene is TRBD1 (6 bases). The CDR3 totals 14 residues. The V and J ends lost 6 bases and 0 bases respectively, with 11 bases between them. In germline, CDR1 is SQVTM, CDR2 ANQGSEA. The CDR3, as DNA: TGCAGCGTGCGAACAGGGACGAACACCGGGGAGCTGTTTTTT. Translation: CSVRTGTNTGELFF.

The V and J genes are TRBV19 and TRBJ1-3; D is ambiguous. Germline CDR1 reads LNHDA; CDR2 reads SQIVND (reference sequence). V was shortened by 5 bases and J by 8 bases, with 7 bases between the two germline ends. The CDR3 has 11 amino acids. CDR3 protein: CASSLADTIYF. The CDR3 nucleotides read TGTGCCAGTAGTTTGGCGGACACCATATATTTT.

The V gene is TRBV28, the J gene TRBJ2-7; 8 nucleotides agree with TRBD2. CDR1 MDHEN and CDR2 SYDVKM come from the germline V gene. J was trimmed by 6 bases and V by 5 bases; bases with no gene match: 9. This CDR3 has 14 residues. CDR3 bases: TGTGCCAGCAGTCCCGGGGGGGGGCTGATCGAGCAGTACTTC. It yields the protein CASSPGGGLIEQYF.

The CDR3 nucleotides read TGTGCCAGCTCGACTAGCGGGGGTCTCACCGGGGAGCTGTTTTTT. Translated: CASSTSGGLTGELFF. The V and J genes are TRBV19 and TRBJ2-2; 12 nucleotides line up with TRBD2. CDR1 and CDR2 from the germline V gene are LNHDA and SQIVND (reference sequence). The CDR3 has 15 amino acids. The V segment lost 9 bases and the J segment 4 bases; nucleotides outside the gene matches: 6.

The chain combines TRBV19 with TRBJ2-1, with TRBD1 matching over 7 bases. Germline V gene data show CDR1 as LNHDA and CDR2 as SQIVND (reference sequence). Losses at the gene ends were 5 bases for V and 6 bases for J; bases not matched to a gene: 7. The CDR3 is 14 amino acids. The CDR3 is CASSLSRDSNEQFF. DNA for the CDR3: TGTGCCAGTAGTCTGTCCCGGGACAGCAATGAGCAGTTCTTC.

The chain employs TRBV20-1 and TRBJ1-1; maybe TRBD1 (5 bases). Germline CDR1 is DFQATT and CDR2 is SNEGSKA (reference sequence). The ends were cut back, 2 bases at V and 6 bases at J, with 7 bases in the middle. The length of the CDR3 is 11 residues. CDR3 nucleotides: TGCAGTGCTAGAATGACAGCTGAAGCTTTCTTT. Translated, it gives CSARMTAEAFF.

In DNA, the CDR3 is TGTGCCATCAGTGGCTCGGACAGGGGGCTAGCCTACGAGCAGTACTTC. It specifies CAISGSDRGLAYEQYF. The chain combines TRBV10-3 with TRBJ2-7, with 11 nucleotides matching TRBD1. The trim removed 4 bases at V and 2 bases at J, leaving 7 bases unmatched. The germline V gene encodes CDR1 ENHRY and CDR2 SYGVKD. This CDR3 spans 16 amino acids.

The chain uses TRBV25-1 and TRBJ2-1; 8 positions match TRBD1. CDR1 MGHDK and CDR2 SYGVNS come from the germline V gene. The CDR3 has 14 residues. V lost 5 bases and J lost 9; bases outside the gene matches: 9. The CDR3 coding sequence is TGTGCCAGCAGTAAGGCAGGGGGCAATGGTGAGCAGTTCTTC. This encodes CASSKAGGNGEQFF.

The V gene is TRBV24-1, the J gene TRBJ2-5, with a tentative D call TRBD1 (6 bases). Germline CDR1 reads KGHDR; CDR2 reads SFDVKD. The V end lost 0 bases, the J end lost 0 bases, and 13 bases lay between the germline ends. The CDR3 runs 17 residues. The CDR3 loop is CATSDLSGTSDQETQYF. CDR3 nucleotide sequence: TGTGCCACCAGTGATTTGAGTGGGACATCTGACCAAGAGACCCAGTACTTC.

The chain couples TRBV6-6 to TRBJ1-5; D uncertain. V dropped 2 bases and J dropped 0 bases, with 8 bases sitting between them. Germline V gene sequence: CDR1 MNHNY, CDR2 SVGAGI (reference sequence). The CDR3 is 15 residues long. This chain's CDR3 is CASSYRDYSNQPQHF. The CDR3 region has the DNA TGTGCCAGCAGTTACAGAGATTATAGCAATCAGCCCCAGCATTTT.

The CDR3 nucleotides read TGTGCCAGCAGAAACAGGGGTCTGCTCTACGAGCAGTACTTC. Protein product: CASRNRGLLYEQYF. V usage is TRBV2 and J usage is TRBJ2-7; 7 nucleotides match TRBD1. Per the germline V gene, CDR1 is SNHLY and CDR2 is FYNNEI. With V trimmed by 6 bases and J by 3 bases, 8 bases remained unmatched. The CDR3 sequence is 14 residues long.

V usage is TRBV7-9 and J usage is TRBJ1-1; D remains ambiguous. The V end lost 2 bases, the J end lost 2 bases, and 12 bases lay between the germline ends. CDR3 length: 15 amino acids. CDR1 and CDR2 from the germline V gene are SEHNR and FQNEAQ (reference sequence). The CDR3 coding sequence is TGTGCCAGCAGCTTACCCCCCGGAGCAAACACTGAAGCTTTCTTT. Its protein product is CASSLPPGANTEAFF.

The rearrangement uses TRBV5-4 and TRBJ2-3; TRBD2 aligns across 9 bases. CDR1 and CDR2 (germline): SGHNT, YYREEE (reference sequence). The CDR3 covers 16 residues. Trimming at V came to 1 base and at J to 2 bases, leaving 5 bases not matched to a gene. CDR3 loop: CASSLWVAGDTDTQYF. In nucleotides, the CDR3 is TGTGCCAGCAGCTTGTGGGTAGCGGGAGACACAGATACGCAGTATTTT.

The chain has TRBV6-5 and TRBJ2-6; D is perhaps TRBD2 (6 bases). This CDR3 spans 15 amino acids. V gave up 4 bases and J gave up 0 bases, with 7 bases separating them. Germline V CDR1 and CDR2: MNHEY, SVGAGI. In DNA form, the CDR3 reads TGTGCCAGCAGTTCGGGGGACTCTGGGGCCAACGTCCTGACTTTC. As protein: CASSSGDSGANVLTF.

This chain joins TRBV3-1 (or the pseudogene TRBV3-2) and TRBJ2-1; D uncertain. Germline CDR1 and CDR2: LGHDT and YNNKEL (reference sequence). The V end lost 6 bases, the J end lost 6 bases, and 12 bases lay between the germline ends. The CDR3 loop spans 13 amino acids. The CDR3 protein is CASSSPLSNEQFF. The CDR3 DNA follows: TGTGCCAGCAGTTCCCCTCTGAGCAATGAGCAGTTCTTC.

V is TRBV4-1 and J is TRBJ1-5, with TRBD1 matching 9 bases. This CDR3 spans 18 amino acids. Germline V gene lookup returns CDR1 MGHRA and CDR2 YSYEKL. Germline trimming cut 3 bases from V and 6 bases from J; bases unmatched to any gene: 15. The CDR3 region is CASSQQDRGSSFGQPQHF. The CDR3 region has the DNA TGCGCCAGCAGCCAGCAAGACAGGGGGTCTTCGTTTGGTCAGCCCCAGCATTTT.

This chain links TRBV19 with TRBJ2-1; D possibly corresponds to TRBD1 (5 bases). The CDR3 is 14 residues long. The V end was cut by 5 bases, the J end by 6 bases, with 14 bases between. Germline loops: CDR1 LNHDA, CDR2 SQIVND (reference sequence). CDR3 coding DNA: TGTGCCAGTAGTTCCCAAATGCAGGGCAATGAGCAGTTCTTC. Amino acid sequence: CASSSQMQGNEQFF.

V usage is TRBV5-1 and J usage is TRBJ1-5; TRBD1 matches 9 bases. The germline V gene encodes CDR1 SGHRS and CDR2 YFSETQ. V was pared by 0 bases and J by 5 bases, with 3 bases of the junction left unmatched. The CDR3 loop spans 15 amino acids. CDR3 in DNA: TGCGCCAGCAGCTTGGCCGGACAGGGGCATCAGCCCCAGCATTTT. Its translation: CASSLAGQGHQPQHF.

V is TRBV2 and J is TRBJ1-1; no firm D call. The germline V gene has CDR1 SNHLY and CDR2 FYNNEI. This CDR3 comprises 12 residues. V dropped 2 bases and J dropped 7 bases, with 8 bases sitting between them. The CDR3 nucleotides are TGTGCCAGCAGTGAACTCAGTGATGAAGCTTTCTTT. Its translation is CASSELSDEAFF.

The chain links TRBV30 to TRBJ1-1, with 9 nucleotides matching TRBD1. From germline, CDR1 is GTSNPN and CDR2 SVGIG (reference sequence). The CDR3 spans 13 residues. The J segment lost 1 base and the V segment lost 3 bases, leaving 0 bases of the junction unmatched. CDR3 protein: CAWRTGGNTEAFF. The CDR3 DNA follows: TGTGCCTGGAGGACAGGGGGGAACACTGAAGCTTTCTTT.

The V call is TRBV20-1, the J call TRBJ2-7; tentative D call: TRBD2 (6 bases). The length of the CDR3 is 16 residues. Germline V gene sequence: CDR1 DFQATT, CDR2 SNEGSKA (reference sequence). V was cut by 3 bases and J by 3 bases, with 21 bases left in between. CDR3 region: CSASGDGGTGSYEQYF. The CDR3 DNA sequence: TGCAGTGCTAGTGGCGACGGTGGCACCGGGAGCTACGAGCAGTACTTC.

This sequence joins TRBV5-1 and TRBJ1-5; weak D call: TRBD1 (5 bases). The germline CDR1 and CDR2 sequences are SGHRS and YFSETQ. The V end lost 0 bases, the J end lost 3 bases, and 10 bases lay between the germline ends. There are 15 residues in the CDR3. The CDR3 loop reads CASSLGDSFNQPQHF. The CDR3 DNA follows: TGCGCCAGCAGCTTGGGTGACAGCTTCAATCAGCCCCAGCATTTT.

In DNA form, the CDR3 reads TGTGCCAGCAGCTTGACTAGCCCACACACAGATACGCAGTATTTT. Protein sequence: CASSLTSPHTDTQYF. V and J are TRBV5-5 and TRBJ2-3; the D gene is possibly TRBD2 (6 bases). CDR1 and CDR2 from the germline V gene are SGHKS and YYEKEE (reference sequence). The CDR3 has 15 amino acids. Deletions cut 1 base from V and 2 bases from J, with 11 bases between.

This chain joins TRBV5-6 and TRBJ2-6, with TRBD1 as a possible D gene (5 bases). The CDR3 spans 17 residues. Trimming removed 4 bases at V and 0 bases at J, with 14 bases between. Germline V gene sequence: CDR1 SGHDT, CDR2 YYEEEE. The CDR3 region is CASSAARGLSGANVLTF. CDR3 in DNA: TGTGCCAGCAGCGCGGCAAGGGGTCTCTCTGGGGCCAACGTCCTGACTTTC.

The V gene is TRBV7-9, the J gene TRBJ1-3, with 7 bases aligning to TRBD1. This CDR3 contains 18 residues. The junction had 12 bases not matched to a gene; V was cut back by 2 bases and J by 2 bases. From germline, CDR1 is SEHNR and CDR2 FQNEAQ (reference sequence). CDR3 in amino acids: CASSLYRGRDLAGNTIYF. The CDR3 DNA follows: TGTGCCAGCAGCTTATACAGGGGCCGGGACCTCGCTGGAAACACCATATATTTT.

The chain links TRBV28 to TRBJ2-3, with D perhaps TRBD2 (5 bases). Germline V gene lookup returns CDR1 MDHEN and CDR2 SYDVKM. The CDR3 has 16 residues. Between the trimmed V and J ends, which lost 7 bases and 7 bases, there was a span of 24 bases. The CDR3 nucleotides read TGTGCCAGCACGAGCGGCCTTGGCACACAGATTAATACGCAGTATTTT. Its protein is CASTSGLGTQINTQYF.

The chain carries TRBV3-1 (or the pseudogene TRBV3-2) and TRBJ1-2; 9 nucleotides line up with TRBD1. There are 16 residues in the CDR3. The V and J ends lost 2 bases and 4 bases, in that order; junction bases with no gene match: 8. Per the germline V gene, CDR1 is LGHDT and CDR2 is YNNKEL (reference sequence). CDR3 in DNA: TGTGCCAGCAGCCAAACCGGACAGGGGACTCTCTATGGCTACACCTTC. It specifies CASSQTGQGTLYGYTF.

CDR3 sequence reads: CASSFSDTYEQYF. CDR3 DNA: TGTGCCAGCAGCTTTAGCGATACCTACGAGCAGTACTTC. The rearrangement joins TRBV11-2 to TRBJ2-7; TRBD2 might be the D (5 bases). The V end lost 3 bases, the J end lost 2 bases, and 8 bases lay between the germline ends. Germline V gene data show CDR1 as SGHAT and CDR2 as FQNNGV. The CDR3 has 13 residues.